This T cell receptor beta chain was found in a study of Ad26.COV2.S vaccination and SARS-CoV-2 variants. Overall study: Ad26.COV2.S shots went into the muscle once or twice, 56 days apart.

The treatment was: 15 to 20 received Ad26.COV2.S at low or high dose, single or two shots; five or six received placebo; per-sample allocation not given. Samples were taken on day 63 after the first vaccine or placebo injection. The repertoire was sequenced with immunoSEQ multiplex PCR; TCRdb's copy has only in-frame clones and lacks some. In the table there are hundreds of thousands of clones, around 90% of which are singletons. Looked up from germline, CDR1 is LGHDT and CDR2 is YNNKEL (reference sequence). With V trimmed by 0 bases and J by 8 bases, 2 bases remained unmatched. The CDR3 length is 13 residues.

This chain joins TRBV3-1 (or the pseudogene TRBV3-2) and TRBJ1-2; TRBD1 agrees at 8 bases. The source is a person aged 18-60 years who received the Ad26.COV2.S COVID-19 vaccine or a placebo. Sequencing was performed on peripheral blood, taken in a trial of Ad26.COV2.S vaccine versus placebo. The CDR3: CASSQETGVGYTF. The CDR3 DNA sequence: TGTGCCAGCAGCCAAGAGACAGGGGTCGGCTACACCTTC.